This T cell receptor (beta chain) originates from a study of OX40 agonist ivuxolimab in advanced cancers. Study-level background: With a range of roughly 20 to 90, age averaged approximately 55 years, and approximately 83% were male. Two patients with cutaneous melanoma and one with hepatocellular carcinoma, three in total, showed partial responses. Points from the study as a whole: Some of the nonresponding patients also showed low levels of normalized T-cell clonal expansion.

This CDR3 has 16 residues. V was pared by 7 bases and J by 1 base, with 19 bases between. Germline loops: CDR1 LNHDA, CDR2 SQIVND (reference sequence). The data were produced by immunoSEQ multiplex PCR, yet TCRdb's version contains in-frame clones alone and is incomplete. The table has 60,000 to 70,000 clones, about nine tenths seen once. Concerning this clone itself: Antigen unknown.

This TCR came from an adult with an advanced solid tumor such as melanoma, head and neck, liver or kidney cancer. Sequencing used CD4+ or CD8+ T cells sorted from blood, obtained in a trial of the OX40 agonist ivuxolimab. The chain recombines TRBV19 with TRBJ1-1; D unclear. This CDR3 is CASIGGRVRSNTEAFF. The CDR3 nucleotides are TGTGCCAGTATTGGTGGTCGTGTCAGATCGAACACTGAAGCTTTCTTT. The entire variable domain, with the rest obtained from reference TRBV19 and TRBJ1-1, is as follows: DGGITQSPKYLFRKEGQNVTLSCEQNLNHDAMYWYRQDPGQGLRLIYYSQIVNDFQKGDIAEGYSVSREKKESFPLTVTSAQKNPTAFYLCASIGGRVRSNTEAFFGQGTRLTVV.